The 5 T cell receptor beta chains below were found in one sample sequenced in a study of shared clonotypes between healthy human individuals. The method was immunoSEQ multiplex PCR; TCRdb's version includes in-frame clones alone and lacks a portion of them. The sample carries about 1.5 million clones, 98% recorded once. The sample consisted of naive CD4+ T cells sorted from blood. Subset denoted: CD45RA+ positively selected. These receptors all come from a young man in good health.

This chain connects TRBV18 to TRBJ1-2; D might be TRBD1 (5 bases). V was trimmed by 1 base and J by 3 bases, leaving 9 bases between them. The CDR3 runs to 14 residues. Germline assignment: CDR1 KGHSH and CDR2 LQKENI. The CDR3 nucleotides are TGTGCCAGCTCACCACAGGGGAGGGACTATGGCTACACCTTC. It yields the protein CASSPQGRDYGYTF. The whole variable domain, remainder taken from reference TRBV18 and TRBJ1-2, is NAGVMQNPRHLVRRRGQEARLRCSPMKGHSHVYWYRQLPEEGLKFMVYLQKENIIDESGMPKERFSAEFPKEGPSILRIQQVVRGDSAAYFCASSPQGRDYGYTFGSGTRLTVV.

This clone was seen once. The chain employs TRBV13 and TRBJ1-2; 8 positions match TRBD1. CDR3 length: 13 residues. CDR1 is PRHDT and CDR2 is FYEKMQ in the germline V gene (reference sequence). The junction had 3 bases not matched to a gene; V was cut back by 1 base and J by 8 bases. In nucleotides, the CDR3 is TGTGCCAGCAGCTTAGCCCGGGACAGGGGCTACACCTTC. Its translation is CASSLARDRGYTF.

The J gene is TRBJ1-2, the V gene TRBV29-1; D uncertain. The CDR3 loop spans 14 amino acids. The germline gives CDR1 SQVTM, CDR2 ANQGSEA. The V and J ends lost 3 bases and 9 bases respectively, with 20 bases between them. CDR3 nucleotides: TGCAGCGTTGAGGGTATCGGAAAAGGGATCAGCTACACCTTC. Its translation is CSVEGIGKGISYTF.

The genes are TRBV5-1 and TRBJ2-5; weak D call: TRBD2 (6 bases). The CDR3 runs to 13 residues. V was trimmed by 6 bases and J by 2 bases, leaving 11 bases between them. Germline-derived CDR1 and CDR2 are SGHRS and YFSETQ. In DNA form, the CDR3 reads TGCGCCAGCAATGGAGGGTTACAAGAGACCCAGTACTTC. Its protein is CASNGGLQETQYF.

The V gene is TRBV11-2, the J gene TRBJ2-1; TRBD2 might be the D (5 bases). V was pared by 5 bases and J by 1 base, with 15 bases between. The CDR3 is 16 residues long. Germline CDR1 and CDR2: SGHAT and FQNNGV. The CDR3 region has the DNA TGTGCCAGCAGCCCCGGTCGGGGAACGTCCTACAATGAGCAGTTCTTC. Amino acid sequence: CASSPGRGTSYNEQFF.